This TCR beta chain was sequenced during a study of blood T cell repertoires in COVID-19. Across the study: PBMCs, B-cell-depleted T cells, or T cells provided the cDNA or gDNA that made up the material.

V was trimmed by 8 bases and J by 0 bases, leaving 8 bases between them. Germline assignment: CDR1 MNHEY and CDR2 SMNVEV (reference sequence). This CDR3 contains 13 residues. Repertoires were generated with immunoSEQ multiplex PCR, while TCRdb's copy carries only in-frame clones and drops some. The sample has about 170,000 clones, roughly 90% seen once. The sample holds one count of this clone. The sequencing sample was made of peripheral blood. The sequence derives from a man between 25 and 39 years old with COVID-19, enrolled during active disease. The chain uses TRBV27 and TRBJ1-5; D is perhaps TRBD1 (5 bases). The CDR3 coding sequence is TGTGCCAGCGGGGGGTATAGCAATCAGCCCCAGCATTTT. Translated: CASGGYSNQPQHF.